By share, the clone carrying this T cell receptor beta chain ranks as medium-sized (0.01 to 0.1%). Its antigen is unidentified. This CDR3 is built from 13 residues. Germline V gene data show CDR1 as KGHDR and CDR2 as SFDVKD. V trimming: 7 bases; J trimming: 5 bases; junction bases outside the gene matches: 4. Each CDR3 protein is one row after TCRdb ran MiXCR on the multiplex PCR reads. The sample consists of 45,000 to 65,000 distinct CDR3 sequences, under 55% of them appearing once. These data belong to a study of breast tumors, draining lymph nodes, adjacent tissues. Overall study results and limits: Data only fit, rather than demonstrated, lymph node origin of most tumor T cells. Tumor repertoires ranked between lymph nodes and nontumor tissue in diversity, with V and J gene preferences. Most tumor T cells seemingly derive from lymph node, then expand in tumor.

This chain uses TRBV24-1 with TRBJ2-1, with TRBD1 matching over 7 bases. The source of this sequence is a female donor with breast cancer. Some clones in this sample may be carry-over from other donors' samples. Specimen: breast tumor tissue. CDR3 loop: CATSDRANNEQFF. As DNA, the CDR3 is TGTGCCACCAGCGACAGGGCTAACAATGAGCAGTTCTTC.